The 21 T cell receptor beta chains in this list originate from one sample, sequenced in a study of blood T cell repertoires in COVID-19. Clones were read by immunoSEQ multiplex PCR, and TCRdb kept only the in-frame ones, dropping some. The data hold some 21,000 clones, with 80% observed a single time. Sequencing was done on a sample of peripheral blood. The source of these receptors is a man aged 55 to 70 with active COVID-19.

This clone was observed a handful of times. V and J are TRBV5-5 and TRBJ2-7; 11 bases align to TRBD1. The CDR3 totals 16 residues. Trimming cost V 0 bases and J 4 bases; bases outside gene matches: 6. The germline gives CDR1 SGHKS, CDR2 YYEKEE (reference sequence). For the CDR3, the DNA is TGTGCCAGCAGCTTGGAAAGAGGACAGGGGGCATACGAGCAGTACTTC. It is translated as CASSLERGQGAYEQYF.

The chain combines TRBV19 with TRBJ2-7; 8 bases match TRBD1. With 4 bases clipped from V and 6 bases from J, the junction kept 8 bases outside the gene matches. Germline CDR1 and CDR2: LNHDA and SQIVND (reference sequence). CDR3 size: 14 residues. DNA of the CDR3: TGTGCCAGTAGTAAGGGGGACAGGCGCGGCGAGCAGTACTTC. This encodes CASSKGDRRGEQYF.

This chain uses TRBV19 with TRBJ1-5; perhaps TRBD1 as D (5 bases). V lost 4 bases and J 0 bases, leaving 13 bases between the germline ends. The CDR3 contains 16 residues. Germline loops: CDR1 LNHDA, CDR2 SQIVND (reference sequence). The CDR3 DNA reads as TGTGCCAGTAGTACCCGGGGGGGAGTTAGCAATCAGCCCCAGCATTTT. Translating gives CASSTRGGVSNQPQHF.

This sequence joins TRBV3-1 (or the pseudogene TRBV3-2) and TRBJ2-7; a possible D gene is TRBD2 (5 bases). Germline lookup yields CDR1 LGHDT and CDR2 YNNKEL (reference sequence). This CDR3 comprises 13 residues. Trimming shortened V by 7 bases and J by 7 bases, and 17 bases separated the two germline ends. CDR3 bases: TGTGCCAGCACTCAACTAGGGATGGGGGAGCAGTACTTC. Translating it yields CASTQLGMGEQYF.

This chain uses TRBV12-5 with TRBJ2-1, with 9 positions matching TRBD2. The CDR3 loop spans 16 amino acids. CDR1 is LGHNT, CDR2 FRNRAP, per germline. The junction had 11 bases not matched to a gene; V was cut back by 6 bases and J by 5 bases. The CDR3 region is CASGLASTSGNNEQFF. The CDR3 DNA is TGTGCTAGTGGCCTAGCCTCGACTAGCGGAAACAATGAGCAGTTCTTC.

The genes are TRBV12-2 and TRBJ2-2; the table calls TRBD2, which could not be checked here. TRBV12-2 is termed a pseudogene. The CDR3 sequence is 15 residues long. The CDR3 loop reads CASRLAREAHGELFF. CDR3 nucleotides: TGTGCAAGTCGCTTAGCGCGGGAGGCACACGGGGAGCTGTTTTTT.

This chain uses TRBV2 with TRBJ2-5, with 9 bases lining up with TRBD2. The CDR3 sequence is 15 residues long. Losses at the gene ends were 7 bases for V and 3 bases for J; bases not matched to a gene: 9. CDR1 is SNHLY, CDR2 FYNNEI, per germline. The DNA for the CDR3 is TGTGCCAGCATGGAGAGCGGGAGGTCGGAAGAGACCCAGTACTTC. This gives the protein CASMESGRSEETQYF.

The chain combines TRBV7-9 with TRBJ1-1, with D uncertain. Germline values: CDR1 SEHNR, CDR2 FQNEAQ (reference sequence). The CDR3 totals 13 residues. The V end was cut by 4 bases, the J end by 1 base, with 7 bases between. The CDR3 loop reads CASSSLPNTEAFF. In nucleotides, the CDR3 is TGTGCCAGCAGCTCCCTACCGAACACTGAAGCTTTCTTT.

J is TRBJ2-2 and V is TRBV27; D not certain. This CDR3 is built from 16 residues. Germline V gives CDR1 MNHEY, CDR2 SMNVEV (reference sequence). V lost 3 bases to trimming and J lost 0 bases, with 11 bases between them. As DNA, the CDR3 is TGTGCCAGCAGTTTTGGCGGATACGCGAACACCGGGGAGCTGTTTTTT. This sequence encodes CASSFGGYANTGELFF.

The J gene is TRBJ1-5, the V gene TRBV6-5, with TRBD1 matching 7 bases. The CDR3 has 14 amino acids. J was trimmed by 7 bases and V by 5 bases; bases with no gene match: 8. CDR1 is MNHEY and CDR2 is SVGAGI in the germline V gene. This CDR3 is CASSQQGQGQPQHF. CDR3 in DNA: TGTGCCAGCAGTCAACAGGGGCAGGGGCAGCCCCAGCATTTT.

The V call is TRBV6-5, the J call TRBJ2-3, with TRBD1 as a possible D gene (7 bases). CDR1 MNHEY and CDR2 SVGAGI come from the germline V gene. The CDR3 is made up of 14 amino acids. V gave up 6 bases and J gave up 4 bases, with 14 bases separating them. CDR3 DNA: TGTGCCAGCAGACTCCAGGGGGAGGCAGATACGCAGTATTTT. Its protein is CASRLQGEADTQYF.

The V gene is TRBV7-2, the J gene TRBJ2-7; 10 positions match TRBD2. The V gene end was trimmed by 2 bases and the J gene end by 4 bases; junction bases not matched to a gene: 5. This CDR3 has 15 amino acids. Germline values: CDR1 SGHTA, CDR2 FQGNSA. In nucleotides, the CDR3 is TGTGCCAGCAGCTTAAAGTCTAGCGGGAGTTACGAGCAGTACTTC. Its translation is CASSLKSSGSYEQYF.

This clone was seen only once. The J gene is TRBJ1-4, the V gene TRBV12-2; the D call of TRBD1 is as the table states it, not checked on the DNA. TRBV12-2 is a known pseudogene. The CDR3 length is 20 residues. The CDR3 DNA sequence: TGTGCAAGTCGCTTAGCCCTCCGACAGTTCCAATACTTAGCTAATGAAAAACTGTTTTTT. Its protein product is CASRLALRQFQYLANEKLFF.

For this clone: This CDR3 is also generated by other DNA sequences in the sample. The chain recombines TRBV18 with TRBJ1-2, with TRBD1 matching over 7 bases. This CDR3 region has 13 residues. V shed 2 bases and J 3 bases; nucleotides not matched to a gene: 0. Per the germline V gene, CDR1 is KGHSH and CDR2 is LQKENI. CDR3 sequence (DNA): TGTGCCAGCTCACCAGGACAGGACTATGGCTACACCTTC. This gives the protein CASSPGQDYGYTF.

This chain links TRBV3-1 (or the pseudogene TRBV3-2) with TRBJ1-3; 8 bases are a match to TRBD1. Per the germline V gene, CDR1 is LGHDT and CDR2 is YNNKEL (reference sequence). The V segment lost 5 bases and the J segment 4 bases; nucleotides outside the gene matches: 4. CDR3 length: 14 residues. The CDR3 bases are TGTGCCAGCAGCAGGGGGACAGGCGGAAACACCATATATTTT. Translated: CASSRGTGGNTIYF.

The chain employs TRBV2 and TRBJ2-5; D gene ambiguous. From germline, CDR1 is SNHLY and CDR2 FYNNEI. Trimming shortened V by 6 bases and J by 1 base, and 12 bases separated the two germline ends. The CDR3 length is 14 residues. The CDR3 is CASRESAAQETQYF. CDR3 nucleotide sequence: TGTGCCAGCAGGGAGAGTGCGGCCCAAGAGACCCAGTACTTC.

This chain links TRBV24-1 with TRBJ1-2; 9 positions agree with TRBD1. J gave up 4 bases and V 7 bases, and 12 bases lay outside the gene matches. The CDR3 has 16 amino acids. Germline V gene data show CDR1 as KGHDR and CDR2 as SFDVKD. The CDR3 DNA reads TGTGCCACCAGGACTTTCGACAGGGGGATTCCCTATGGCTACACCTTC. Translated, it gives CATRTFDRGIPYGYTF.

This clone was counted a single time. The chain has TRBV5-5 and TRBJ2-1, with D tentatively TRBD2 (6 bases). V lost 4 bases, J lost 4 bases, and 15 bases lay in between. The CDR3 spans 15 residues. Germline V CDR1 and CDR2: SGHKS, YYEKEE (reference sequence). The CDR3 spells CASSLTGLRYNEQFF. Written as DNA, the CDR3 is TGTGCCAGCAGCCTTACGGGACTCCGATACAATGAGCAGTTCTTC.

CDR3 nucleotides: TGTGCCAGCAGTTCCCTAGCGGGAGCTCGGAATGAGCAGTTCTTC. It encodes CASSSLAGARNEQFF. The V call is TRBV6-5, the J call TRBJ2-1; 10 bases match TRBD2. V gave up 4 bases and J gave up 7 bases; unmatched junction bases: 7. CDR1 is MNHEY and CDR2 is SVGAGI in the germline V gene. The CDR3 is 15 residues long.

The V and J genes are TRBV9 and TRBJ2-3, with D uncertain. Germline loops: CDR1 SGDLS, CDR2 YYNGEE. V shed 0 bases and J shed 0 bases, with 14 bases lying between them. CDR3 size: 17 residues. CDR3 region: CASSVGHTSVSTDTQYF. CDR3 bases: TGTGCCAGCAGCGTAGGTCACACGTCAGTCAGCACAGATACGCAGTATTTT.

This rearrangement joins TRBV27 to TRBJ2-1; perhaps TRBD2 as D (6 bases). This CDR3 contains 17 residues. The germline V gene encodes CDR1 MNHEY and CDR2 SMNVEV (reference sequence). V lost 2 bases, J lost 0 bases, and 14 bases lay in between. The CDR3 spells CASSLGGSISSYNEQFF. In DNA form, the CDR3 reads TGTGCCAGCAGTTTAGGGGGGTCGATTAGCTCCTACAATGAGCAGTTCTTC.